Each of the 8 T cell receptor beta chains below was sequenced from the same sample in a study of T cells in Graves' hyperthyroidism and ophthalmopathy. Amplification of TCR beta CDR3 regions was performed using RNA transcripts as template. Researchers ran a first-round RT-PCR on the TCR CDR3 using the HTBI primer set. TCRdb itself ran the multiplex PCR reads through MiXCR, one entry per CDR3 protein. The data contain around 240,000 distinct CDR3 sequences, just over 14% of them singletons. The sample was blood. These receptors were collected from a woman aged 40 to 49 with Graves' hyperthyroidism that later progressed to Graves' ophthalmopathy.

This clonotype was observed a handful of times. A read error may explain this, as a much larger clone is one base away. The DNA of the CDR3 is TGTGCCAGCAGTCACGGACTAGCGGGAGGGTCAGAAGTAGAGACCCAGTACTTC. It specifies CASSHGLAGGSEVETQYF. The J gene is TRBJ2-5, the V gene TRBV28; 15 bases line up with TRBD2. The CDR3 loop spans 18 amino acids. V shed 5 bases and J 4 bases; nucleotides not matched to a gene: 11. Germline CDR1 reads MDHEN; CDR2 reads SYDVKM.

This clonotype was detected ten times or more. The chain combines TRBV28 with TRBJ1-5, with TRBD1 as a possible D gene (5 bases). V lost 5 bases, J lost 6 bases, and 14 bases lay in between. Germline V CDR1 and CDR2: MDHEN, SYDVKM. The CDR3 is 14 residues long. CDR3 sequence: CASSPNIGGQPQHF. The CDR3 DNA reads as TGTGCCAGCAGTCCGAACATTGGGGGTCAGCCCCAGCATTTT.

This clonotype has at least ten counts. The chain recombines TRBV12-3 or TRBV12-4 with TRBJ2-3; 10 nucleotides agree with TRBD1. The CDR3 is made up of 14 amino acids. V trimming: 6 bases; J trimming: 3 bases; junction bases outside the gene matches: 3. Here the CDR3 DNA reads TGTGCCAGCAGCCAGGGACAGGGGACAGATACGCAGTATTTT. This gives the protein CASSQGQGTDTQYF.

There are many counts of this clonotype. The J gene is TRBJ2-5, the V gene TRBV20-1, with 8 positions matching TRBD2. V lost 0 bases to trimming and J lost 1 base; unmatched junction nucleotides: 7. CDR3 length: 16 residues. Germline V gene lookup returns CDR1 DFQATT and CDR2 SNEGSKA (reference sequence). The CDR3, as DNA: TGCAGTGCTAGAGATACGGGAGGGCCCTTCCAAGAGACCCAGTACTTC. Its translation is CSARDTGGPFQETQYF.

The rearrangement uses TRBV4-1 and TRBJ2-7; possible D gene TRBD2, 7 bases. The V gene's germline CDR1 is MGHRA and CDR2 YSYEKL. V lost 4 bases and J 4 bases, leaving 17 bases between the germline ends. The CDR3 consists of 15 residues. The CDR3 is CASSLAGASRYEQYF. The CDR3 DNA sequence: TGCGCCAGCAGCCTGGCGGGGGCGAGTCGGTACGAGCAGTACTTC.

This clonotype was seen at least ten times. The gene calls are TRBV7-2 and TRBJ2-7; 9 nucleotides match TRBD1. The CDR3 sequence is 16 residues long. V shed 4 bases and J 1 base; nucleotides not matched to a gene: 8. CDR1 and CDR2 from the germline V gene are SGHTA and FQGNSA. Written as DNA, the CDR3 is TGTGCCAGCAGCTGGTTCGGGACAGGGTTATCCTACGAGCAGTACTTC. This translates into CASSWFGTGLSYEQYF.

In its sample, this clonotype was seen many times. The chain joins TRBV20-1 to TRBJ2-4; D is possibly TRBD2 (6 bases). V lost 5 bases to trimming and J lost 2 bases, with 25 bases between them. The CDR3 is 18 residues long. From germline, CDR1 is DFQATT and CDR2 SNEGSKA (reference sequence). CDR3 residues: CSALRREEFSLTKNIQYF. CDR3 nucleotides: TGCAGTGCTCTAAGGAGGGAGGAATTCTCCTTGACCAAAAACATTCAGTACTTC.

This clonotype was seen ten or more times. The genes are TRBV19 and TRBJ2-1; 10 nucleotides match TRBD2. The CDR3 runs 16 residues. CDR1 LNHDA and CDR2 SQIVND come from the germline V gene (reference sequence). Losses at the gene ends were 0 bases for V and 2 bases for J; bases not matched to a gene: 1. The CDR3 region is CASSIELAGPYNEQFF. CDR3 DNA sequence: TGTGCCAGTAGTATAGAACTAGCGGGACCCTACAATGAGCAGTTCTTC.